This record covers a single T cell receptor beta chain. Its antigen is not identified. This sample is part of a study of OX40 agonist ivuxolimab in advanced cancers. Study at large: Head and neck, renal cell, melanoma or hepatocellular carcinoma were the cancers that dose-escalation patients had.

The CDR3 is made up of 16 amino acids. CDR1 is SEHNR, CDR2 FQNEAQ, per germline (reference sequence). TCRdb's table, derived via immunoSEQ multiplex PCR, lists solely in-frame clones and lacks some. Of 25,000 to 30,000 clones in the sample, 82% were seen once. Study results and caveats: CD4+ and CD8+ T cells in blood underwent clonal expansion by week 6 at 0.1 to 3.0 mg/kg. Partial responders at 0.1-3.0 mg/kg showed near-lowest clonal expansion. CD4+ T cells averaged fewer expanded clones than CD8+ T cells.

The receptor was derived from an adult with an advanced solid tumor such as melanoma, head and neck, liver or kidney cancer. The sequenced sample was CD4+ or CD8+ T cells sorted from blood, obtained in a trial of the OX40 agonist ivuxolimab. The J gene is TRBJ2-5, the V gene TRBV7-9, with 9 bases that match TRBD1. The end of the DNA is better explained by TRBJ2-7, so the J call may be wrong. The CDR3 loop is CASRGEMGQGYYEQYF. The CDR3 region has the DNA TGTGCCAGCAGAGGGGAGATGGGACAGGGATACTACGAGCAGTACTTC.